The present T cell receptor (beta chain) was sequenced within a study of PD-L1 blockade in urothelial cancer. Clones were read by immunoSEQ multiplex PCR, and TCRdb kept only the in-frame ones, dropping some. The profile covers approximately 100,000 clones, with about 89% appearing a single time and about 0.91% taken by the ten largest. The CDR3 has 16 amino acids. The V gene's germline CDR1 is SGDLS and CDR2 YYNGEE. J lost 3 bases, V lost 4 bases, and 12 bases had no gene match. This receptor was taken from an elderly woman with urothelial cancer. Specimen: PBMCs, collected around atezolizumab (anti-PD-L1) treatment. The rearrangement links TRBV9 to TRBJ2-5; TRBD1 matches at 7 bases. As DNA, the CDR3 is TGTGCCAGCAGCATAACAGGACAGGCAGAGAAAGAGACCCAGTACTTC. Amino acids: CASSITGQAEKETQYF.